This TCR beta chain appears in the sequencing data of a study of cytomegalovirus exposure and HLA in healthy donors. Study-wide results and limits: Subsequent analysis showed first-cohort TCR clusters tending to co-occur in 120 validation repertoires. Among TCR beta chains, those listed as cytomegalovirus-associated numbered some 170. Many donors carried some public TCRs, although rarity characterized most TCR sequences.

Worth noting for this clone: Its specificity is not known.

Looked up from germline, CDR1 is MGHDK and CDR2 is SYGVNS. The V end was cut by 5 bases, the J end by 4 bases, with 12 bases between. The CDR3 length is 14 residues. Here immunoSEQ multiplex PCR was the method, and the copy in TCRdb shows in-frame clones only, minus some. The sample lists fewer than 90,000 clones; less than 90% were seen once. The sample was PBMCs. The TCR originated in a woman younger than 30 in good health and CMV-seropositive. This sequence joins TRBV25-1 and TRBJ2-1; a weak D match, TRBD2 (6 bases). The DNA for the CDR3 is TGTGCCAGCAGTCTGGGGGGAGTATACAATGAGCAGTTCTTC. Translating gives CASSLGGVYNEQFF.